The sample holds many counts of the clone carrying this T cell receptor (beta chain). CDR3 length: 14 amino acids. In germline, CDR1 is SQVTM, CDR2 ANQGSEA. The V gene lost 4 bases and the J gene lost 3 bases, with 14 bases spanning the gap. Using a J-beta primer mix together with a sample-barcoded 5' primer, a second PCR was run for roughly 7 to 11 cycles. From the 5' RACE reads, TCRdb called clonotypes with MiXCR, one entry per CDR3 protein. Here the sample spans about 970,000 distinct CDR3 sequences, roughly 51% being singletons. The sample comes from a study of blood T cells in healthy people across ages.

What was sequenced was blood. V is TRBV29-1 and J is TRBJ2-3; maybe TRBD2 (6 bases). This TCR was sampled from a woman between 55 and 75 years old in good health. As DNA, the CDR3 is TGCAGCGTTGTGACGGGAGCCCGGACAGATACGCAGTATTTT. Translated: CSVVTGARTDTQYF.